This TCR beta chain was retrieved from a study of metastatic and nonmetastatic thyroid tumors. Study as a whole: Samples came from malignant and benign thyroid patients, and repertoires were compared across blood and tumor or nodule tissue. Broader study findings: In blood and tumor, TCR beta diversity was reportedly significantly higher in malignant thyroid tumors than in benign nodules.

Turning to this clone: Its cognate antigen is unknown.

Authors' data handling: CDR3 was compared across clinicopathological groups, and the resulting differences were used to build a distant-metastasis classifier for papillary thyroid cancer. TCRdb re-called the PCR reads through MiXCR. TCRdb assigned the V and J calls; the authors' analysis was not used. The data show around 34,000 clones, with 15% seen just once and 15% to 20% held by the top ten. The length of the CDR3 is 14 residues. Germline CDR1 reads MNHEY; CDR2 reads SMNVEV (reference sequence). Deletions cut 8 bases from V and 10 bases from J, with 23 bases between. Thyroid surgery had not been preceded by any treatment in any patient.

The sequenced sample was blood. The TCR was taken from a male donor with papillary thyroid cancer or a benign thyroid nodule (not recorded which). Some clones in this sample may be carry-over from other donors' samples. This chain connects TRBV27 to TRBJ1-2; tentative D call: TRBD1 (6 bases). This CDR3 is CASDPLGDIFDYTF. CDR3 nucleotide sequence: TGTGCCAGCGACCCTCTCGGGGACATTTTCGACTACACCTTC.